Below, 25 T cell receptor beta chains from the same sample are listed, as sequenced in a study of blood T cell repertoires in COVID-19. Profiled with immunoSEQ multiplex PCR; TCRdb holds only in-frame clones, not every one. This sample has 120,000 or so clones, with approximately 92% found just once. Sequencing was carried out using peripheral blood. These receptors originate from a man aged 65-85 years with active or convalescent COVID-19.

This chain links TRBV29-1 with TRBJ2-3; 8 bases are shared with TRBD2. Per the germline V gene, CDR1 is SQVTM and CDR2 is ANQGSEA. Trimming removed 4 bases from V and 6 bases from J; junction bases left unmatched: 12. The length of the CDR3 is 15 residues. The CDR3: CSVVPTSGLTDTQYF. CDR3 nucleotides: TGCAGCGTTGTACCAACTAGCGGCCTAACGGATACGCAGTATTTT.

The V gene is TRBV19, the J gene TRBJ1-2; D may be TRBD1 (6 bases). The CDR3 has 14 amino acids. The V end lost 4 bases, the J end lost 5 bases, and 14 bases lay between the germline ends. Germline loops: CDR1 LNHDA, CDR2 SQIVND (reference sequence). CDR3 nucleotides: TGTGCCAGTAGTACACCGGGCCAGGGGTATGGCTACACCTTC. This sequence encodes CASSTPGQGYGYTF.

The chain uses TRBV11-2 and TRBJ1-3; D is ambiguous. V shed 1 base and J shed 2 bases, with 15 bases lying between them. CDR1 is SGHAT and CDR2 is FQNNGV in the germline V gene. This CDR3 is 17 amino acids long. The CDR3 region has the DNA TGTGCCAGCAGCTTAGTTCACGGCGGTGGCCCTGGAAACACCATATATTTT. Protein product: CASSLVHGGGPGNTIYF.

Only a few counts were recorded for this clone. The J gene is TRBJ1-4, the V gene TRBV6-1; no reliable D call. CDR1 and CDR2 from the germline V gene are MNHNS and SASEGT. The CDR3 totals 13 residues. Trimming stripped 1 base from V and 4 bases from J, with 4 bases between. The CDR3: CASSEVDNEKLFF. CDR3 bases: TGTGCCAGCAGTGAAGTAGATAATGAAAAACTGTTTTTT.

This clone was detected once. This chain uses TRBV28 with TRBJ1-2; possible D gene TRBD1, 6 bases. CDR3 size: 14 residues. Germline CDR1 is MDHEN and CDR2 is SYDVKM. V was shortened by 2 bases and J by 3 bases, with 10 bases between the two germline ends. The CDR3 DNA sequence: TGTGCCAGCAGTTTACTACAGGGCCACTATGGCTACACCTTC. Its translation: CASSLLQGHYGYTF.

A single count supports this clone. This chain uses TRBV6-5 with TRBJ1-5, with TRBD1 matching 8 bases. CDR3 size: 14 residues. Germline V gene data show CDR1 as MNHEY and CDR2 as SVGAGI. V lost 6 bases, J lost 2 bases, and 3 bases stayed unmatched. This CDR3 reads CASRRGQGNQPQHF. The CDR3 DNA reads TGTGCCAGCAGGAGGGGACAGGGCAATCAGCCCCAGCATTTT.

This clone was observed a single time. This chain links TRBV19 with TRBJ2-5, with TRBD2 matching over 11 bases. Germline-derived CDR1 and CDR2 are LNHDA and SQIVND (reference sequence). Trimming at V came to 8 bases and at J to 4 bases, leaving 12 bases not matched to a gene. The CDR3 spans 16 residues. The CDR3 loop is CASSPLAGGPLETQYF. For the CDR3, the DNA is TGTGCCAGTTCCCCCTTAGCGGGAGGGCCCTTAGAGACCCAGTACTTC.

This clone was recorded once. The CDR3 loop is CASSYSGAPTYNEQFF. The CDR3 nucleotides are TGTGCCAGCAGTTACTCGGGGGCGCCCACCTACAATGAGCAGTTCTTC. The chain couples TRBV6-5 to TRBJ2-1, with a tentative D call TRBD1 (6 bases). The CDR3 covers 16 residues. Deletions cut 0 bases from V and 2 bases from J, with 11 bases between. Germline V gene lookup returns CDR1 MNHEY and CDR2 SVGAGI.

V is TRBV19 and J is TRBJ1-5, with TRBD1 matching 7 bases. V was clipped by 5 bases and J by 5 bases; unmatched bases: 12. Germline lookup yields CDR1 LNHDA and CDR2 SQIVND (reference sequence). This CDR3 comprises 16 residues. CDR3: CASSPIRTGGYQPQHF. The CDR3 coding sequence is TGTGCCAGTAGTCCCATACGGACAGGAGGATATCAGCCCCAGCATTTT.

The rearrangement links TRBV2 to TRBJ2-1, with 7 bases aligning to TRBD2. CDR3 length equals 13 residues. Germline CDR1 and CDR2: SNHLY and FYNNEI. Trimming at V came to 8 bases and at J to 12 bases, leaving 13 bases not matched to a gene. The CDR3 nucleotides read TGTGCCAGCCAGGCCAGCGGGACCTTTGGGCAGTTCTTC. Translating gives CASQASGTFGQFF.

The chain has TRBV5-5 and TRBJ2-1; 13 bases align to TRBD2. Germline V CDR1 and CDR2: SGHKS, YYEKEE (reference sequence). The CDR3 has 16 residues. Trimming at V came to 0 bases and at J to 6 bases, leaving 3 bases not matched to a gene. The DNA of the CDR3 is TGTGCCAGCAGCTTGGGGACTAGCGGGAGTACCAATGAGCAGTTCTTC. It encodes CASSLGTSGSTNEQFF.

The chain employs TRBV10-3 and TRBJ1-1, with D possibly being TRBD1 (6 bases). The CDR3 totals 14 residues. Between the trimmed V and J ends, which lost 3 bases and 2 bases, there was a span of 10 bases. Germline CDR1 is ENHRY and CDR2 is SYGVKD. CDR3 in DNA: TGTGCCATCAGTGAAGGACAGCCCAACACTGAAGCTTTCTTT. This translates into CAISEGQPNTEAFF.

V is TRBV30 and J is TRBJ2-7, with D uncertain. This CDR3 has 11 amino acids. Trimming shortened V by 3 bases and J by 3 bases, and 6 bases separated the two germline ends. The germline CDR1 and CDR2 sequences are GTSNPN and SVGIG (reference sequence). This CDR3 is CAWSSSYEQYF. CDR3 in DNA: TGTGCCTGGAGCTCCAGCTACGAGCAGTACTTC.

The genes are TRBV19 and TRBJ2-7; 11 positions agree with TRBD2. Germline V gene data show CDR1 as LNHDA and CDR2 as SQIVND (reference sequence). V lost 5 bases, J lost 0 bases, and 6 bases stayed unmatched. CDR3 length: 16 amino acids. The CDR3 reads CASSPRTSGLSYEQYF. CDR3 DNA: TGTGCCAGTAGTCCCAGGACTAGCGGGCTCTCCTACGAGCAGTACTTC.

The CDR3 region is CASSLDGQVANYGYTF. The CDR3 coding sequence is TGTGCCAGCAGCCTTGACGGACAGGTAGCTAACTATGGCTACACCTTC. This rearrangement joins TRBV13 to TRBJ1-2; 7 bases line up with TRBD1. The CDR3 length is 16 residues. V was clipped by 5 bases and J by 0 bases; unmatched bases: 9. The V gene's germline CDR1 is PRHDT and CDR2 FYEKMQ (reference sequence).

The chain links TRBV4-1 to TRBJ2-1; 10 nucleotides match TRBD2. The CDR3 totals 17 residues. From germline, CDR1 is MGHRA and CDR2 YSYEKL. Trimming cost V 0 bases and J 8 bases; bases outside gene matches: 10. CDR3 region: CASSQEGRTSGLDEQFF. The CDR3 nucleotides read TGCGCCAGCAGCCAAGAGGGGAGGACTAGCGGTCTCGATGAGCAGTTCTTC.

This chain connects TRBV13 to TRBJ2-2, with TRBD2 matching 16 bases. Germline CDR1 PRHDT, CDR2 FYEKMQ (reference sequence). V shed 5 bases, J shed 5 bases, and the junction held 14 bases outside the gene matches. The CDR3 contains 20 residues. The CDR3 nucleotides are TGTGCCAGCAGCATATCTTCGGGACTAGCGGGAGGGCCCGTAACCGGGGAGCTGTTTTTT. Its translation is CASSISSGLAGGPVTGELFF.

The J gene is TRBJ1-1, the V gene TRBV27; D is unresolved. The CDR3 loop spans 13 amino acids. Germline V lookup: CDR1 MNHEY, CDR2 SMNVEV (reference sequence). The V end lost 6 bases, the J end lost 0 bases, and 8 bases lay between the germline ends. The CDR3 reads CASRREMNTEAFF. The CDR3 DNA is TGTGCCAGCAGGAGAGAGATGAACACTGAAGCTTTCTTT.

The rearrangement links TRBV25-1 to TRBJ2-1; 12 bases align to TRBD1. The germline V gene encodes CDR1 MGHDK and CDR2 SYGVNS. The V and J ends lost 10 bases and 9 bases, in that order; junction bases with no gene match: 7. The CDR3 loop spans 13 amino acids. The CDR3 loop is CATWGQGASEQFF. The CDR3 region has the DNA TGTGCCACCTGGGGACAGGGGGCTAGTGAGCAGTTCTTC.

The CDR3 DNA reads TGTGCCAGCAGCTTAGCCCCGGGAATTGGGGCCAACGTCCTGACTTTC. Translation gives CASSLAPGIGANVLTF. This chain connects TRBV7-8 to TRBJ2-6, with a tentative D call TRBD2 (5 bases). Per the germline V gene, CDR1 is SGHVS and CDR2 is FQNEAQ. Trimming took 0 bases from V and 3 from J, leaving 9 bases between them. CDR3 length equals 16 residues.

The chain joins TRBV19 to TRBJ2-1, with 14 nucleotides matching TRBD2. The CDR3 has 17 residues. With V trimmed by 5 bases and J by 7 bases, 10 bases remained unmatched. From germline, CDR1 is LNHDA and CDR2 SQIVND (reference sequence). CDR3 region: CASSPPGGTSGRNEQFF. CDR3 nucleotides: TGTGCCAGTAGTCCCCCCGGTGGGACTAGCGGGAGAAATGAGCAGTTCTTC.

For this clone: The junction shows a germline mismatch at one end, possibly a read error. The chain uses TRBV5-1 and TRBJ2-1; possible D gene TRBD1, 6 bases. The CDR3 runs to 12 residues. Per germline, CDR1 SGHRS and CDR2 YFSETQ. Written as DNA, the CDR3 is TGCGCCAGCAGCTTGGGGCAGGGGCGGACGATCTTC. Translating gives CASSLGQGRTIF.

As regards this clone: Distinct nucleotide sequences in the sample also encode this CDR3. The chain is built from TRBV7-9 and TRBJ1-2; D is unclear. Trimming took 5 bases from V and 1 from J, leaving 8 bases between them. Germline-derived CDR1 and CDR2 are SEHNR and FQNEAQ (reference sequence). CDR3 length: 13 residues. Here the CDR3 reads CASSLPGNYGYTF. DNA for the CDR3: TGTGCCAGCAGCCTACCGGGTAACTATGGCTACACCTTC.

This rearrangement joins TRBV19 to TRBJ2-1; 11 positions agree with TRBD2. The CDR3 spans 16 residues. CDR1 and CDR2 from the germline V gene are LNHDA and SQIVND (reference sequence). Trimming took 3 bases from V and 5 from J; bases not matched to a gene: 6. The CDR3 DNA sequence: TGTGCCAGTAGTATCGGAGTAGCGGGAGGGGACAATGAGCAGTTCTTC. Translation: CASSIGVAGGDNEQFF.

This chain joins TRBV28 and TRBJ1-4; tentative D call: TRBD1 (6 bases). Trimming shortened V by 5 bases and J by 7 bases, and 17 bases separated the two germline ends. In germline, CDR1 is MDHEN, CDR2 SYDVKM. The CDR3 sequence is 15 residues long. The CDR3 DNA sequence: TGTGCCAGCAGTCCAGAGACAGGACCCCTTGAAAAACTGTTTTTT. It specifies CASSPETGPLEKLFF.